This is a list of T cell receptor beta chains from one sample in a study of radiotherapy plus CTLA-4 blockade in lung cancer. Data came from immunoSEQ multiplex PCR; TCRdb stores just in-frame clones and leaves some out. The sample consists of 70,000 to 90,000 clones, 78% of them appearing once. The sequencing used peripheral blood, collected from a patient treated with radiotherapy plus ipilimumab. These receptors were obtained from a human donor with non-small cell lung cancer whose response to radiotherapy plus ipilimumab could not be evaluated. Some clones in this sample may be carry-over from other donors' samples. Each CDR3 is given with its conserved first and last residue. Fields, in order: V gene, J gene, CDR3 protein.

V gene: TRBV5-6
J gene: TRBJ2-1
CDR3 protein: CASSLEFSGGPFVYEQFF

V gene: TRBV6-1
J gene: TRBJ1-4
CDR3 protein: CASSDRYATNEKLFF

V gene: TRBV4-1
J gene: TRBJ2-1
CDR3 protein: CASSQYQLAEVSNEQFF

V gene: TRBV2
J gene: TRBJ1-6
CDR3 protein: CASSEGTGHSPLHF

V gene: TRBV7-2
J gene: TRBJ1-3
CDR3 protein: CASSLRGREVSIYF

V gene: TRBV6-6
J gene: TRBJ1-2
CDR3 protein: CASRLQGAQGYTF

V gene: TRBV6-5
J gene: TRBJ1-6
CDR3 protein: CASRQGMNNSPLHF

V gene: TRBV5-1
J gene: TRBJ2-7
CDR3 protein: CASSLELAGFYEQYF

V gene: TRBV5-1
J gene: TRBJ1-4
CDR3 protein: CASNEQGGNEKLFF

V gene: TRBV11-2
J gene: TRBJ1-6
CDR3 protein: CASSLPTSSYNSPLHF

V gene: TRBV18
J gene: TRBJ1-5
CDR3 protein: CASSPSGGSQPQHF

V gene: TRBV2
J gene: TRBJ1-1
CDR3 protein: CASSYLGGGTEAFF

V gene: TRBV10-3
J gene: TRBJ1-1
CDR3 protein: CAISDGTHLNTEAFF

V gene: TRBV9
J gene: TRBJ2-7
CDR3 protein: CASSVRTSAYEQYF

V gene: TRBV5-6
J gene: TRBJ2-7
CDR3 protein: CASSFGQGVGEQYF

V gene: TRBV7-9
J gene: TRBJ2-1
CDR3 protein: CASSLPGGLYNEQFF

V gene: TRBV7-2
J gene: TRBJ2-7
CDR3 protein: CASGQSQSYEQYF

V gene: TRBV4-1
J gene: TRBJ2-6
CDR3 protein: CASSQGLVLSGANVLTF

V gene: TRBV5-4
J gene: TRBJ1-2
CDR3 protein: CASSLDRTGAHGYTF

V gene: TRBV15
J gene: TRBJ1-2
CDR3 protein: CATSRDTAVDYGYTF

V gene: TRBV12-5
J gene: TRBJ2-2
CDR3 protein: CASGLQGGRTGELFF

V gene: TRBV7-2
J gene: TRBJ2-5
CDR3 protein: CASSLGTLYQETQYF

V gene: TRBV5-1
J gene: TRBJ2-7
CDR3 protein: CASSLGQGQDEQYF

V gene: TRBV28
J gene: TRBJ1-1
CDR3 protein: CASSPGNTEAFF

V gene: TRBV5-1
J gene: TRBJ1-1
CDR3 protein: CASSSGGAEAFF

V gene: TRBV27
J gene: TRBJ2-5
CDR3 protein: CASSLSEGSWEETQYF

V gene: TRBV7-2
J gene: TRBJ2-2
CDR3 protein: CASSPYPWNTGELFF

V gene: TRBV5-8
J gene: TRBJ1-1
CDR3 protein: CASSPIDGTEAFF

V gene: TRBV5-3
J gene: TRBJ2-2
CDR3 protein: CASSLAQSGELFF

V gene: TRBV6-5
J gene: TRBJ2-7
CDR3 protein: CASSYSAGLSSYEQYF

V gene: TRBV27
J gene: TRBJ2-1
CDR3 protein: CASILRASGGAIHEQFF

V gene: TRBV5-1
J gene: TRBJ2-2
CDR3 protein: CASSLRTGNTGELFF

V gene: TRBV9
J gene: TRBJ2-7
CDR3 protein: CASSVGDRDYEQYF

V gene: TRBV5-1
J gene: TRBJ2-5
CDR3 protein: CASRWDREETQYF

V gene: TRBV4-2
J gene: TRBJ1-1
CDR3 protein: CASSPLLTGADTEAFF

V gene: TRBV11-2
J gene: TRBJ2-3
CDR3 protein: CASSSGTVGSTDTQYF

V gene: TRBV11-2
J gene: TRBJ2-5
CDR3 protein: CASSPDRDQTQYF

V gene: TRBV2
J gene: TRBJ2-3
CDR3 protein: CASSVGSGGSDTQYF

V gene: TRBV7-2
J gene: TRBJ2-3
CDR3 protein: CASSSFGLARVSDTQYF